This T cell receptor beta chain comes out of a study of T cells after yellow fever vaccination. Study-level background: The fractions with low cell numbers were processed using SMART-Seq v4 Ultra Low Input.

Study findings and constraints: Boosting was followed by the reappearance of most primary-vaccination clones (around 95% CD4, under 90% CD8). Any FACS-sorted repertoire could hold abundant clonotypes that contaminate it from the bulk population.

Germline V gene sequence: CDR1 SGHVS, CDR2 FNYEAQ. Between the trimmed V and J ends, which lost 3 bases and 0 bases, there was a span of 9 bases. The CDR3 extends over 15 amino acids. About this clonotype: What it binds is unknown.

Researchers made TCR cDNA using 5'RACE template switching, and this step added a universal primer site and UMIs. TCRdb reprocessed the 5' RACE reads via MiXCR and lists one record per CDR3 protein. The sample has some 420,000 distinct CDR3 sequences, approximately 18% seen once; the top ten hold 15% to 20%. The chain is built from TRBV7-6 and TRBJ1-3; TRBD1 might be the D (6 bases). The sequenced sample was PBMCs, obtained before the yellow fever booster vaccination. This clonotype originated in a man younger than 35 who received the YFV17D yellow fever vaccine. CDR3 DNA: TGTGCCAGCAGCTTGGACAGAAGCTCTGGAAACACCATATATTTT. Translating gives CASSLDRSSGNTIYF.